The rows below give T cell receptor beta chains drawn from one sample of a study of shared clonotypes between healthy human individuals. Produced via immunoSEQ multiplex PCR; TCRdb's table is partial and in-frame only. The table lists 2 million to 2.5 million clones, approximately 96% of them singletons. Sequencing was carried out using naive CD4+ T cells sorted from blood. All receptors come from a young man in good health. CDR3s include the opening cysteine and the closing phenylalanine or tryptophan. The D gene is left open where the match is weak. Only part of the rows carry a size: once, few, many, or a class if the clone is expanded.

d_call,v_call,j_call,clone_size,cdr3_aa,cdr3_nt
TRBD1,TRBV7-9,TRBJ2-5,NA,CASSLWGQGHQQTQYF,TGTGCCAGCAGCTTATGGGGACAGGGACACCAGCAGACCCAGTACTTC
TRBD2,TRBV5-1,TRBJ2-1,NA,CASSSTSWYNEQFF,TGCGCCAGCAGCTCGACTAGCTGGTACAATGAGCAGTTCTTC
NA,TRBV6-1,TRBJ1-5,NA,CASSEWGQPQHF,TGTGCCAGCAGTGAATGGGGTCAGCCCCAGCATTTT
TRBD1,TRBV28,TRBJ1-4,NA,CASRRTGEKLFF,TGTGCCAGCAGGCGGACAGGGGAAAAACTGTTTTTT
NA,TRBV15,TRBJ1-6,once,CATSSLDSPLHF,TGTGCCACCAGCAGCCTTGATTCACCCCTCCACTTT
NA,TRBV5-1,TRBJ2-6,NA,CASRADANSGANVLTF,TGCGCCAGCAGGGCCGACGCTAACTCTGGGGCCAACGTCCTGACTTTC
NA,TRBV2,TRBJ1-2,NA,CASRFKLFWEYGYTF,TGTGCCAGCAGGTTCAAGTTGTTCTGGGAGTATGGCTACACCTTC
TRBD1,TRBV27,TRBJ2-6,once,CASSAGQGSGANVLTF,TGTGCCAGCAGTGCCGGACAGGGGTCTGGGGCCAACGTCCTGACTTTC
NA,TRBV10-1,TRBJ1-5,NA,CASSESLGNQPQHF,TGCGCCAGCAGTGAGTCTTTAGGGAATCAGCCCCAGCATTTT
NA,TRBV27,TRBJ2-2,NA,CASSWDPTGLAGELFF,TGTGCCAGCAGTTGGGACCCTACAGGGCTAGCCGGGGAGCTGTTTTTT
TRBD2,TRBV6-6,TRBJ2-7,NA,CASSSSGRTYEQYF,TGTGCCAGCAGCTCTAGCGGGAGGACCTACGAGCAGTACTTC
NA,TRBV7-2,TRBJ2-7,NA,CASSLSVRTIVPEQYF,TGTGCCAGCAGCCTCTCCGTTCGGACCATCGTACCCGAGCAGTACTTC
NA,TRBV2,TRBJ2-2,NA,CASSLSPRVVGELFF,TGTGCCAGCAGTTTAAGTCCCAGGGTCGTGGGGGAGCTGTTTTTT